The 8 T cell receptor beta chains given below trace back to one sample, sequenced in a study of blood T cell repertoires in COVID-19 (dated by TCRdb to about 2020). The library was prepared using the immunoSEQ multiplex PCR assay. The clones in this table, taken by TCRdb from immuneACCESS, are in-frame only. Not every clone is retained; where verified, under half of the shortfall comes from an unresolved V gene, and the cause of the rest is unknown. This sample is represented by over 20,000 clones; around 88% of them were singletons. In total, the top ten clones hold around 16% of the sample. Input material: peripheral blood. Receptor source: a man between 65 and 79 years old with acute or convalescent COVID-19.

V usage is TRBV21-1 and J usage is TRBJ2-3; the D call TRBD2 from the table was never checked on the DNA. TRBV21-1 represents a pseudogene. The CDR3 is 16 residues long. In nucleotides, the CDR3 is TGTGCCAGCAGCAAAGTTGGAACTAGCGACACAGATACGCAGTATTTT. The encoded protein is CASSKVGTSDTDTQYF.

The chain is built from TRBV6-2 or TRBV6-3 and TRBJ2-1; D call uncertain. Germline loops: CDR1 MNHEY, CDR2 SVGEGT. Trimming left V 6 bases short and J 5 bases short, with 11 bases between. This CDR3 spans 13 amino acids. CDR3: CASSRSGHNEQFF. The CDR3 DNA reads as TGTGCCAGCAGCCGTTCCGGTCACAATGAGCAGTTCTTC.

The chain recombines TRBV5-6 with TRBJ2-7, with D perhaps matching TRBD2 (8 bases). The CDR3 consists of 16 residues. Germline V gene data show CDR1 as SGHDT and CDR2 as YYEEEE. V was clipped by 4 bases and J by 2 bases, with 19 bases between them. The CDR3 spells CASSEAGAGGTYEQYF. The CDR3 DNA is TGTGCCAGCAGCGAAGCGGGAGCAGGGGGAACCTACGAGCAGTACTTC. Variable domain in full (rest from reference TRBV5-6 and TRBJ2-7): DAGVTQSPTHLIKTRGQQVTLRCSPKSGHDTVSWYQQALGQGPQFIFQYYEEEERQRGNFPDRFSGHQFPNYSSELNVNALLLGDSALYLCASSEAGAGGTYEQYFGPGTRLTVT.

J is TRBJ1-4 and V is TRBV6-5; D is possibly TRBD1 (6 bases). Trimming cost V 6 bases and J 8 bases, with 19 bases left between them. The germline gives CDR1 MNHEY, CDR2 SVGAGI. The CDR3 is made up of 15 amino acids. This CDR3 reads CASRGSGGRMEKLFF. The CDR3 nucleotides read TGTGCCAGCAGGGGCTCGGGGGGCCGAATGGAAAAACTGTTTTTT.

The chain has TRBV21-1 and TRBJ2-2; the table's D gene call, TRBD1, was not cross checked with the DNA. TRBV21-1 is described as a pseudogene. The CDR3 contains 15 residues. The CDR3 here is CASSKAALNTGELFF. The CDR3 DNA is TGTGCCAGCAGCAAAGCGGCCCTTAACACCGGGGAGCTGTTTTTT.

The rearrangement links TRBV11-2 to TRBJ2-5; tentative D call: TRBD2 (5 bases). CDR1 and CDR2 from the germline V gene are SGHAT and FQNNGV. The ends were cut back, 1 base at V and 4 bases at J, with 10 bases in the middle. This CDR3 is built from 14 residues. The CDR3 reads CASSLGSSVETQYF. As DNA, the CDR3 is TGTGCCAGCAGCTTAGGGAGTAGCGTAGAGACCCAGTACTTC.

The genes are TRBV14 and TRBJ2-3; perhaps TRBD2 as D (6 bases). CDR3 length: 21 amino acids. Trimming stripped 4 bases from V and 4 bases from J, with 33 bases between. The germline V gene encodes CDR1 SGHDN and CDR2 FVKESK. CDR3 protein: CASSLPERTGTPENQADTQYF. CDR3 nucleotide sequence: TGTGCCAGCAGCCTCCCCGAGCGGACCGGGACTCCCGAGAATCAAGCAGATACGCAGTATTTT.

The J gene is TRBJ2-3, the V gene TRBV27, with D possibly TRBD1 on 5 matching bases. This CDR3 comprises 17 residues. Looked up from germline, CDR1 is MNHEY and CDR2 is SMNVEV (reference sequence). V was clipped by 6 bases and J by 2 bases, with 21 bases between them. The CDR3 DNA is TGTGCCAGCAGCCTAGGGGCGACCGGGCCTTTCACAGATACGCAGTATTTT. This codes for CASSLGATGPFTDTQYF.